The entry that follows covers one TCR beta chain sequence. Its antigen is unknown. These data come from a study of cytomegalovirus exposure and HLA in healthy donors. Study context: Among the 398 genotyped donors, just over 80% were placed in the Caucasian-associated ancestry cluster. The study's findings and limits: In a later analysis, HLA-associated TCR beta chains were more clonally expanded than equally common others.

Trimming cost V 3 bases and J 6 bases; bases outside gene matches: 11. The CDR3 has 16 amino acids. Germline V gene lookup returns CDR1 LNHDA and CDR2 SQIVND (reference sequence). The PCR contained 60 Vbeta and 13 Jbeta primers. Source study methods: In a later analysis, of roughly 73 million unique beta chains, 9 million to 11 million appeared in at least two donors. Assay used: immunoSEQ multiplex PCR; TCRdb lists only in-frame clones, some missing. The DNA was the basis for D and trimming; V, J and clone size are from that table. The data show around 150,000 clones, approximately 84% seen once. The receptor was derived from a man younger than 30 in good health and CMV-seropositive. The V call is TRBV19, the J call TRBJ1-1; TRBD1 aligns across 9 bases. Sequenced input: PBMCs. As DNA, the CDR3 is TGTGCCAGTAGTATGGGGGACAGGGTTTTTGTGGCTGAAGCTTTCTTT. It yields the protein CASSMGDRVFVAEAFF.